Listed here are 29 T cell receptor beta chains from one sample, sequenced in a study of breast tumors, draining lymph nodes, adjacent tissues. TCRdb called the multiplex PCR reads again in MiXCR, with one record for every CDR3 protein. The table records 130,000 or so distinct CDR3 sequences, around 21% of them present only once. Breast cancer patients provided tissue from their axillary draining lymph nodes. Sequences were obtained from axillary lymph node tissue. These receptors were obtained from a female donor with breast cancer. Some clones in this sample may be carry-over from other donors' samples.

This clonotype occurred many times. This chain uses TRBV5-1 with TRBJ2-7; perhaps TRBD1 as D (5 bases). The germline V gene encodes CDR1 SGHRS and CDR2 YFSETQ. The V gene lost 1 base and the J gene lost 3 bases, with 8 bases spanning the gap. The CDR3 contains 13 residues. DNA of the CDR3: TGCGCCAGCAGCTTGCGGCAGGGCTACGAGCAGTACTTC. Translation gives CASSLRQGYEQYF.

The CDR3: CASTSSRDSNTGELFF. The CDR3 coding sequence is TGTGCCAGCACCTCATCCCGGGACAGTAACACCGGGGAGCTGTTTTTT. The rearrangement uses TRBV28 and TRBJ2-2; 7 nucleotides match TRBD1. With V trimmed by 7 bases and J by 2 bases, 10 bases remained unmatched. Germline V lookup: CDR1 MDHEN, CDR2 SYDVKM. There are 16 residues in the CDR3.

Many counts were recorded for this clonotype. The chain joins TRBV9 to TRBJ1-2; no definite D call. Germline CDR1 reads SGDLS; CDR2 reads YYNGEE. The CDR3 sequence is 17 residues long. Between the trimmed V and J ends, which lost 4 bases and 1 base, there was a span of 20 bases. Written as DNA, the CDR3 is TGTGCCAGCAGCACCTCCGCCCGGGTTGGGGATAACTATGGCTACACCTTC. Translation: CASSTSARVGDNYGYTF.

This clonotype showed up many times. DNA of the CDR3: TGCGCCAGCAGTGAAGGCCCCGTCGAGACCCAGTACTTC. Translation gives CASSEGPVETQYF. The chain joins TRBV10-1 to TRBJ2-5; D uncertain. Germline V lookup: CDR1 WNHNN, CDR2 SYGVQD (reference sequence). Trimming removed 3 bases at V and 5 bases at J, with 10 bases between. The CDR3 is 13 residues long.

The sample holds many counts of this clonotype. J is TRBJ2-3 and V is TRBV5-1; tentative D call: TRBD2 (5 bases). Trimming removed 4 bases from V and 5 bases from J, with 11 bases in between. This CDR3 has 13 amino acids. Germline CDR1 is SGHRS and CDR2 is YFSETQ. In DNA form, the CDR3 reads TGCGCCAGCAGCCGGAACCGGGGAGATACGCAGTATTTT. Protein sequence: CASSRNRGDTQYF. The full variable domain, its missing parts supplied by reference TRBV5-1 and TRBJ2-3, is KAGVTQTPRYLIKTRGQQVTLSCSPISGHRSVSWYQQTPGQGLQFLFEYFSETQRNKGNFPGRFSGRQFSNSRSEMNVSTLELGDSALYLCASSRNRGDTQYFGPGTRLTVL.

To note about this clonotype: This may come from a read error, since a much larger clone is one base off. This chain connects TRBV20-1 to TRBJ1-2; D is uncertain. Trimming took off 0 bases at V and 6 bases at J, with 14 bases between the two ends. The CDR3 runs 14 residues. Germline-derived CDR1 and CDR2 are DFQATT and SNEGSKA (reference sequence). For the CDR3, the DNA is TGCAGTGCTAGAGATCTGGGCATATACGATGGCTACACCTTC. It yields the protein CSARDLGIYDGYTF.

This clonotype was seen repeatedly, ten times or more. CDR3 sequence reads: CASSVDQWGAGNYGYTF. DNA of the CDR3: TGTGCCAGCAGCGTCGATCAGTGGGGGGCAGGGAACTATGGCTACACCTTC. The chain combines TRBV9 with TRBJ1-2; TRBD1 might be the D (6 bases). Trimming left V 2 bases short and J 2 bases short, with 19 bases between. The CDR3 covers 17 residues. Germline lookup yields CDR1 SGDLS and CDR2 YYNGEE.

This clonotype was seen ten or more times. V is TRBV5-1 and J is TRBJ2-7, with 7 bases fitting TRBD2. Germline trimming cut 2 bases from V and 3 bases from J; bases unmatched to any gene: 5. Germline CDR1 SGHRS, CDR2 YFSETQ. This CDR3 has 14 residues. This CDR3 reads CASSFGGRGYEQYF. CDR3 nucleotide sequence: TGCGCCAGCAGCTTTGGCGGGAGAGGCTACGAGCAGTACTTC.

This clonotype was detected ten times or more. V gene TRBV12-3 or TRBV12-4 combines with J gene TRBJ2-7; a possible D gene is TRBD2 (5 bases). There are 12 residues in the CDR3. V was trimmed by 7 bases and J by 3 bases, leaving 10 bases between them. CDR3 nucleotides: TGTGCCAGCACCACCCGGGGCTACGAGCAGTACTTC. Encoded protein: CASTTRGYEQYF.

This clonotype was observed at least ten times. This chain uses TRBV12-3 or TRBV12-4 with TRBJ1-5; 7 nucleotides align to TRBD1. V shed 0 bases, J shed 6 bases, and the junction held 5 bases outside the gene matches. CDR3 length: 15 amino acids. The CDR3: CASSLALGGVQPQHF. DNA of the CDR3: TGTGCCAGCAGTTTAGCGTTAGGGGGCGTTCAGCCCCAGCATTTT.

This clonotype was detected many times. The rearrangement joins TRBV20-1 to TRBJ2-1; TRBD2 matches 10 bases. CDR1 and CDR2 from the germline V gene are DFQATT and SNEGSKA (reference sequence). Germline trimming cut 3 bases from V and 7 bases from J; bases unmatched to any gene: 6. The CDR3 has 14 residues. The CDR3 DNA follows: TGCAGTGCTAGGGGAGCGGGAGGGGGGAATGAGCAGTTCTTC. Amino acids: CSARGAGGGNEQFF.

Comment on this clonotype: A single base separates this from a much larger clone, so it may be a read error. Because it lacks the conserved phenylalanine or tryptophan at the end, this CDR3 is likely a read error. The genes are TRBV14 and TRBJ1-4; 7 nucleotides match TRBD1. The germline CDR1 and CDR2 sequences are SGHDN and FVKESK. The CDR3 totals 16 residues. J gave up 6 bases and V 3 bases, and 10 bases lay outside the gene matches. The CDR3 DNA sequence: TGTGCCAGCAGCCAGCGACAGGGTGTCCTCTATGAAAAACTGTTTTTA. Protein: CASSQRQGVLYEKLFL.

V is TRBV6-4 and J is TRBJ1-1; a weak D match, TRBD1 (5 bases). Trimming left V 4 bases short and J 1 base short, with 7 bases between. Germline loops: CDR1 MRHNA, CDR2 SNTAGT. The CDR3 length is 13 residues. The CDR3 protein is CASSVTGNTEAFF. Written as DNA, the CDR3 is TGTGCCAGCAGTGTCACAGGGAACACTGAAGCTTTCTTT.

This clonotype was seen a handful of times. Germline is not matched at one junction end, which may reflect a read error. The chain uses TRBV4-2 and TRBJ2-5; TRBD1 is a possible D gene (5 bases). CDR1 is LGHNA and CDR2 is YNFKEQ in the germline V gene. The CDR3 runs 17 residues. CDR3 protein: CASSPSAATAYQETRYF. The CDR3 DNA follows: TGTGCCAGCAGCCCATCCGCGGCGACAGCGTACCAAGAGACCCGGTACTTC.

At least ten counts were recorded for this clonotype. The chain uses TRBV5-1 and TRBJ2-5; D uncertain. The V gene's germline CDR1 is SGHRS and CDR2 YFSETQ. Trimming took off 2 bases at V and 3 bases at J, with 11 bases between the two ends. This CDR3 region has 14 residues. In nucleotides, the CDR3 is TGCGCCAGCAGCTTCTCTAGGGCCAAAGAGACCCAGTACTTC. Its translation: CASSFSRAKETQYF.

In the case of this clonotype: A read error is possible here, since a much larger clone lies one base away. DNA for the CDR3: TGTGCCAGCAGTCCGATCCGGAGCGGAGCCCTTTACGAGCAGTACTTC. Translating gives CASSPIRSGALYEQYF. The genes are TRBV27 and TRBJ2-7; D is perhaps TRBD2 (5 bases). Germline V gene sequence: CDR1 MNHEY, CDR2 SMNVEV (reference sequence). Trimming took 5 bases from V and 4 from J, leaving 21 bases between them. The CDR3 length is 16 residues.

This clonotype was counted at least ten times. This chain connects TRBV7-9 to TRBJ2-7, with TRBD2 identical over 7 bases. There are 13 residues in the CDR3. The V gene's germline CDR1 is SEHNR and CDR2 FQNEAQ (reference sequence). V dropped 2 bases and J dropped 6; count of bases not matched to a gene: 4. The chain's CDR3 is CASSLSPGGEQYF. The CDR3 nucleotides are TGTGCCAGCAGCTTATCACCGGGAGGCGAGCAGTACTTC.

Concerning this clonotype: The junction departs from germline at one end; a sequencing error may be responsible. The chain combines TRBV20-1 with TRBJ2-7; D unclear. CDR1 is DFQATT, CDR2 SNEGSKA, per germline (reference sequence). The CDR3 is 16 residues long. The CDR3 here is CNAPSLTLRSSYEQYF. The DNA for the CDR3 is TGCAATGCTCCCTCCTTGACCTTAAGGTCCTCCTACGAGCAGTACTTC.

At least ten counts were recorded for this clonotype. The germline gene is not matched at one end of the junction; a read error may be the cause. The chain employs TRBV7-7 and TRBJ2-5, with 8 nucleotides matching TRBD2. Germline CDR1 reads SSHAT; CDR2 reads FNYEAQ (reference sequence). The CDR3 totals 14 residues. CDR3 sequence reads: CASSPSGGGETQYF. For the CDR3, the DNA is TGTGCTAGCAGCCCCTCCGGGGGGGGGGAGACCCAGTACTTC.

Concerning this clonotype itself: A much larger clone lies one base from this, so it may be a read error. The rearrangement uses TRBV18 and TRBJ2-2; tentatively, D is TRBD1 (6 bases). The CDR3 has 16 residues. The germline V gene has CDR1 KGHSH and CDR2 LQKENI. The CDR3 coding sequence is TGTGCCGGCTCACCATCGCAGGGGCATGATACCGGGGAGCTGTTTTTT. As protein: CAGSPSQGHDTGELFF.

With regard to this clonotype: Being one base from a much bigger clone, this may be a read error. V gene TRBV7-9 combines with J gene TRBJ2-3, with a weak D call TRBD2 (5 bases). CDR1 SEHNR and CDR2 FQNEAQ come from the germline V gene (reference sequence). V lost 6 bases and J 7 bases, leaving 11 bases between the germline ends. The length of the CDR3 is 12 residues. CDR3 nucleotides: TGTGCCAGCAGTCCCCGAGGGTATACGCAGTATTTT. Translation gives CASSPRGYTQYF.

The chain combines TRBV20-1 with TRBJ1-1, with 7 bases lining up with TRBD1. From germline, CDR1 is DFQATT and CDR2 SNEGSKA (reference sequence). The ends lost 5 bases at V and 0 bases at J; junction bases unmatched: 6. This CDR3 contains 14 residues. The CDR3 sequence is CSACRDSVNTEAFF. As DNA, the CDR3 is TGCAGTGCTTGCCGGGACAGTGTGAACACTGAAGCTTTCTTT.

This clonotype appeared many times. V usage is TRBV4-2 and J usage is TRBJ2-1; 13 bases line up with TRBD2. J lost 5 bases, V lost 1 base, and 2 bases had no gene match. Germline CDR1 is LGHNA and CDR2 is YNFKEQ. CDR3 length: 16 amino acids. CDR3 protein: CASSQAGTSGNNEQFF. The CDR3 nucleotides read TGTGCCAGCAGCCAAGCCGGGACTAGCGGGAACAATGAGCAGTTCTTC.

Turning to this clonotype: A single base separates this from a much larger clone, so it may be a read error. The chain joins TRBV6-5 to TRBJ2-1; D gene ambiguous. CDR1 is MNHEY, CDR2 SVGAGI, per germline. This CDR3 is built from 12 residues. DNA of the CDR3: TGTGCCGGCAGCACAGAGTACAATGAGCAGTTCTTC. It specifies CAGSTEYNEQFF.

This clonotype was seen repeatedly, ten times or more. The rearrangement joins TRBV27 to TRBJ2-5; D is tentatively TRBD1 or TRBD2 (6 bases each). The CDR3 loop spans 16 amino acids. The germline V gene has CDR1 MNHEY and CDR2 SMNVEV (reference sequence). Trimming left V 4 bases short and J 2 bases short, with 17 bases between. CDR3 DNA: TGTGCCAGCAGTTCCTTTTCGGGGGCTCCACAAGAGACCCAGTACTTC. Its translation: CASSSFSGAPQETQYF.

This clonotype was seen at least ten times. This chain joins TRBV20-1 and TRBJ2-7, with 14 bases identical to TRBD2. This CDR3 region has 15 residues. V lost 6 bases and J lost 1; bases outside the gene matches: 5. CDR1 and CDR2 (germline): DFQATT, SNEGSKA (reference sequence). The CDR3 is CSALTSGGGSYEQYF. In nucleotides, the CDR3 is TGCAGTGCCCTGACTAGCGGGGGGGGGTCCTACGAGCAGTACTTC.

This clonotype was observed many times. The chain recombines TRBV3-1 with TRBJ2-3; unclear D gene. This CDR3 region has 11 residues. The germline gives CDR1 LGHDT, CDR2 YNNKEL (reference sequence). Trimming left V 6 bases short and J 6 bases short, with 7 bases between. The CDR3 coding sequence is TGTGCCAGCAGAGAGGAGGATACGCAGTATTTT. This sequence encodes CASREEDTQYF.

This clonotype was found many times. The chain is built from TRBV12-3 or TRBV12-4 and TRBJ2-6, with a tentative D call TRBD1 (5 bases). V lost 4 bases and J lost 1, with 20 bases in between. CDR3 length: 19 amino acids. The CDR3 nucleotides are TGTGCCAGCAGTTCCCTTGGCCAGGGAAAAAGGTCTGGGGCCAACGTCCTGACTTTC. Translated, it gives CASSSLGQGKRSGANVLTF.

V gene TRBV9 combines with J gene TRBJ1-1; 11 nucleotides line up with TRBD1. The V gene end was trimmed by 4 bases and the J gene end by 5 bases; junction bases not matched to a gene: 10. This CDR3 comprises 16 residues. Germline V gene lookup returns CDR1 SGDLS and CDR2 YYNGEE. In nucleotides, the CDR3 is TGTGCCAGCAGCCCAGGGACAGGGGGTATAGGGACTGAAGCTTTCTTT. Its translation is CASSPGTGGIGTEAFF.